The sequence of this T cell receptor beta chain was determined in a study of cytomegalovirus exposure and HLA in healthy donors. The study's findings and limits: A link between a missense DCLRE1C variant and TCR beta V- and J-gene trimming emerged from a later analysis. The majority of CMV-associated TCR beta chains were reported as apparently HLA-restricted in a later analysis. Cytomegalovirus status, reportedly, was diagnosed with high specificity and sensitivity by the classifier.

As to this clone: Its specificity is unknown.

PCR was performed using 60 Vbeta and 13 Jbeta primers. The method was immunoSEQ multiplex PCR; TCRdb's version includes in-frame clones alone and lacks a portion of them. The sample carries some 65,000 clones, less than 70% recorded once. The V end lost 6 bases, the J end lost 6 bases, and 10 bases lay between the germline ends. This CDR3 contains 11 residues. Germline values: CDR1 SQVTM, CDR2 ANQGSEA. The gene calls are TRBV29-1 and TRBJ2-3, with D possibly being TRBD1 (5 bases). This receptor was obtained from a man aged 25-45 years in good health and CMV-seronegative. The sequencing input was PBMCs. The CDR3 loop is CSVKAGDTQYF. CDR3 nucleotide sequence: TGCAGCGTCAAAGCAGGGGATACGCAGTATTTT.